The 3 T cell receptor beta chains below were found in one sample sequenced in a study of OX40 agonist ivuxolimab in advanced cancers. Only in-frame clones appear in the TCRdb table, and some are missing; sequencing was by immunoSEQ multiplex PCR. The table has 96,000 or so clones, about nine tenths seen once. The sample was CD4+ or CD8+ T cells sorted from blood, taken in a trial of the OX40 agonist ivuxolimab. These receptors were obtained from an adult with an advanced solid tumor such as melanoma, head and neck, liver or kidney cancer.

This clone came up many times. The gene calls are TRBV18 and TRBJ2-7; TRBD1 is a possible D gene (5 bases). The CDR3 covers 13 residues. Trimming removed 4 bases from V and 4 bases from J, with 11 bases in between. Germline CDR1 KGHSH, CDR2 LQKENI. The DNA of the CDR3 is TGTGCCAGCTCACGTGACAGCAAATACGAGCAGTACTTC. Amino acids: CASSRDSKYEQYF.

This clone was seen a few times. The chain has TRBV21-1 and TRBJ1-2. TRBV21-1 is marked as a pseudogene. The CDR3 is made up of 13 amino acids. The CDR3 is CASSNGGNYGYTF. In nucleotides, the CDR3 is TGTGCCAGCAGCAACGGGGGAAACTATGGCTACACCTTC.

The chain uses TRBV7-8 and TRBJ2-7; D gene unclear. CDR1 is SGHVS and CDR2 is FQNEAQ in the germline V gene. The CDR3 has 14 amino acids. V gave up 5 bases and J gave up 2 bases, with 13 bases separating them. The CDR3 DNA reads TGTGCCAGCAGCCCCCCTAGAATCCCCTACGAGCAGTACTTC. This codes for CASSPPRIPYEQYF.